This T cell receptor (beta chain) came from a study of shared clonotypes between healthy human individuals. TCRdb keeps only in-frame clones here, not all; method: immunoSEQ multiplex PCR. Of 650,000 to 800,000 clones listed, about two thirds are singletons. CD4+ cells were split into CD45RA+ naive and CD45RA-negative memory subsets. General study results and limits: Apart from blood, nothing was sampled; tissue repertoires likely differ.

As to this clone: Its antigen is not identified.

Sequenced input: memory CD4+ T cells sorted from blood. Subset specified: CD45RA-negative fraction. The clonotype comes from a woman between 25 and 40 years old in good health.

As DNA, the CDR3 is TGTGCCAGCAGCCGGCCGGGACAGGGGGCGCTGGACACCGGGGAGCTGTTTTTT. Translated, it gives CASSRPGQGALDTGELFF. The chain employs TRBV4-2 and TRBJ2-2, with 12 positions matching TRBD1. The CDR3 is 18 residues long. Germline CDR1 and CDR2: LGHNA and YNFKEQ. J was trimmed by 3 bases and V by 4 bases; bases with no gene match: 9.